This T cell receptor (beta chain) derives from a study of CD8 T cells in ankylosing spondylitis. This clonotype was seen at least ten times. Antigen: not known. TCRdb reanalysed the 5' RACE reads using MiXCR and keeps one entry per CDR3 protein. Among around 490,000 distinct CDR3 sequences listed, roughly 5% were seen once. Notes on the study in general: In reactive arthritis synovial fluid and blood, some motif variants had been reported before. It appeared that ankylosing spondylitis blood was characterized by a TCR beta motif of roughly 8 highly homologous variants.

The CDR3 sequence is 12 residues long. Germline assignment: CDR1 KGHSH and CDR2 LQKENI. Trimming took 8 bases from V and 1 from J, leaving 8 bases between them. Material: blood, either unsorted or a sorted T cell fraction (not recorded which). The sequence was obtained from a male donor with ankylosing spondylitis. J is TRBJ1-1 and V is TRBV18; possibly TRBD1 for D (5 bases). CDR3 DNA sequence: TGTGCCAGCAACACAGGGAACACTGAAGCTTTCTTT. As protein: CASNTGNTEAFF.